This entry describes one T cell receptor (beta chain). Its antigen is unknown. No clone much larger than this one lies a single base away; base qualities are absent. The sample originates from a study of cytomegalovirus exposure and HLA in healthy donors (dated by TCRdb to the late 2010s). Looking at the study overall: An earlier analysis of around 600 of the donors reported 250 to 300 Gb of sequence data and 120 million or so unique TCR beta sequences from 150 million to 200 million T cells. An early release that covered several hundred HLA-typed donors contained about 300 gigabases of sequencing data and 65 million to 100 million unique TCR sequences. The genetic ancestry cluster associated with self-reported Caucasian donors included over 65% of the 350 to 500 genotyped donors. The study aimed to test whether cataloging public T cell receptors could reveal signatures of past pathogen exposure. The study used immunosequencing to profile the T cell repertoires of more than 650 subjects and linked those repertoires to cytomegalovirus serostatus. A separate validation cohort of roughly 130 different subjects was used in addition to the 666-subject first cohort. To predict cytomegalovirus infection status, the study combined high-throughput TCR immunosequencing, statistical association of individual TCRs with disease status, and machine learning. In a later analysis, previously published TCR beta repertoires from hundreds of donors were re-analyzed and high-resolution HLA genotyping was added so that TCR occurrence patterns could be studied. Rather than drawing on any new phenotypic data, the later analysis identified candidate immune exposures from TCR beta sequences and the way those sequences occurred across donors. To decide whether each TCR beta V gene segment behaved as functional or pseudogenic, an earlier analysis of some 600 of the donors relied on high-throughput TCR beta sequencing. Donor age, sex, ethnicity and CMV serostatus were collected together with the repertoire data. In a later genetic analysis, genome-wide SNP genotypes for about 60% of the 666 donors were used, and that subset was treated as a discovery cohort. All discovery cohort repertoires had been generated using a single sequencing platform. HLA typing included class I and class II loci at four-digit resolution. Typing coverage varied by locus: roughly 620-640 donors for A, B, C, DRB1 and DQB1; 500 to 550 for DQA1; some 610 for DPA1; approximately 490 for DPB1. Because of strong linkage in the cohort, 5 or 6 DR-DQ haplotypes were treated as single units for association and clustering. Among about 400 genotyped donors of the cohort, an average of around 250,000 unique TCR beta nucleotide sequences was sequenced per donor, of which about 18% were non-productive. Summary of the overall study and its limitations: A further reported finding was that TCR beta sequences accurately predicted the HLA-A and HLA-B alleles for most subjects in the first cohort. A later genetic analysis reported fewer N-insertions in productive TCRs among donors in an Asian-associated ancestry cluster than the approximately 670-donor mean. According to a later analysis, parvovirus B19, influenza, CMV and Epstein-Barr virus appeared linked to several top co-occurrence clusters. A cluster of highly shared sequence variants was judged likely to be a technical artifact of the sequencing pipeline. Only TCR beta chains were sequenced in this cohort, and the absence of alpha or paired-chain data limited detectable features. Roughly uniform sequencing depth across donors was assumed in presence/absence analyses, although this assumption may not hold. In the study, some 160 TCR beta chains were listed as associated with cytomegalovirus. In a later analysis, TCR association rates were found to vary across HLA loci, with the most associated TCRs seen for DRB1 alleles and the fewest for HLA-C alleles. According to a later analysis, most CMV-associated TCR beta chains appeared to be HLA-restricted, and the HLA associations seemed to be driven largely by CMV exposure. According to the authors, the approach could potentially be generalized to other disease states and immunological phenotypes. V-gene and J-gene trimming of TCR beta chains was associated with a missense DCLRE1C variant in a later genetic analysis, and the association was replicated in an independent cohort. Because some donors lacked HLA typing at each locus, the association tests relied only on the typed subset. An earlier analysis of approximately 530 of the donors showed that most TCR beta V segments appeared in productive rearrangements either about 90% or about 30% of the time, which broadly matched IMGT annotations. In vitro tests confirmed that a few of the cytomegalovirus-associated TCR beta chains recognize cytomegalovirus antigens. Correlated functional status among segregating V segments might be attributable to linkage disequilibrium, but an unknown experimental factor could not be ruled out. Cytomegalovirus status was reported to be diagnosed by the classifier with high specificity and sensitivity in both the original and validation cohorts. A later analysis associated 15,000 to 20,000 TCR beta sequences with specific HLA alleles at a false discovery rate of 0.05. When HLA alleles, especially DR and DQ, strongly co-occurred, attributing TCR associations to individual alleles was difficult. About 15 rarely observed V segments, including chromosome 9 orphons, were excluded from the earlier analysis of a few hundred of the donors because counts were too low. In a later analysis, HLA-associated TCR beta chains were found to be more clonally expanded and to have lower generation probabilities than equally common non-associated chains. Across donors, most TCR sequences were observed very rarely, whereas some public TCRs were present in many individuals. Immune exposure information for the cohort was limited to CMV serostatus.

The library was generated by the immunoSEQ multiplex PCR assay. A mixture of 60 forward primers for TCR Vbeta segments and 13 reverse primers for TCR Jbeta segments was used in the multiplex PCR. The CDR3 region of rearranged TCR beta genes was amplified from genomic DNA with a multiplex PCR assay. On the Illumina HiSeq System, the amplified TCR beta libraries were sequenced as 87-base-pair reads. As for the original processing: Across the 700 or so repertoires, a later analysis counted 78 million or so unique TCR beta chains, 8.5 million to 12 million of which were shared by at least two donors. Raw reads were error-corrected and collapsed into unique sequences with a nearest-neighbor algorithm that merged closely related sequences to remove PCR and sequencing errors. V, D and J gene segments were assigned by aligning CDR3 sequences to IMGT reference sequences. For a sequence to be retained, a match of at least six nucleotides was required to both a V gene segment and a J gene segment. A rearrangement counted as productive if the CDR3 had no stop codons and remained in frame with V and J, and every other rearrangement counted as non-productive. CDR3 was defined according to IMGT convention as the region running from the second conserved V-encoded cysteine to the conserved J-encoded phenylalanine. In an earlier analysis of 500 to 650 of the donors, sequences lacking an unambiguous match to a single V gene segment were excluded. An earlier analysis of some 610 of the donors called V segments functional above 56.7% productive rearrangements and segregating when the between-donor standard deviation exceeded 5%. A statistical classification framework was built to diagnose cytomegalovirus status from the catalog of TCR beta chain sequences. A later analysis assigned V and J genes by comparing TCR nucleotide sequences with IMGT/GENE-DB human TR gene sequences. The TCRdist pipeline was used in a later analysis to assign CDR3 sequences and most-parsimonious VDJ recombination scenarios. In a later analysis, each TCR beta chain was defined by its CDR3 amino acid sequence together with its V-gene family, and reads without a unique V-gene family were excluded. A later analysis removed 592 highly shared, low-generation-probability nucleotide sequences to deal with suspected cross-contamination and a sequencing artifact. A later analysis calculated a clonal expansion index for each public chain from normalized within-repertoire ranks of inferred template counts. A later analysis computed generation probabilities with a VDJ recombination model fitted to out-of-frame rearrangements, and checked the results against IGoR. A later analysis scored TCR-TCR, TCR-HLA and TCR-CMV co-occurrence with hypergeometric tests, applying a repertoire-size bias correction to TCR pairs. A later analysis estimated false discovery rates by permuting HLA or CMV assignments 20 times. In a later analysis, co-occurring TCRs were grouped using DBSCAN, with TCRdist sequence similarity added in when clustering inside HLA-allele-positive subsets. Co-occurrence clustering excluded repertoires with fewer than 30,000 or more than 120,000 public chains, plus five with anomalous nucleotide sharing. TCRdb re-hosts the immuneACCESS table, in-frame sequences only. Its copies lack some clones; in the studies checked, an unresolved V gene accounts for under half of them, and the cause for the rest is not known. V, J and clone size were drawn from that table, and D and trimming were deduced from the DNA. The sample profile shows some 180,000 clones; 82% of them were found once. The top ten hold less than 2% of the sample.

The cohort was made up of 666 healthy bone marrow donors. Cohort members were all nominally healthy when sampled, although unrecorded immune exposures were likely present. The donor tested CMV seronegative and was one of the 352 seronegative cohort members. Every donor gave a peripheral blood sample, and the peripheral blood mononuclear cells from that sample were used for TCR beta sequencing. Genomic DNA was extracted from the blood cell samples with the Qiagen DNeasy Blood Extraction Kit. The sample consisted of PBMCs. The clonotype comes from a man aged 35 to 55 in good health and CMV-seronegative.

The nucleotide sequence reads as follows: TGTGCCAGCAGCACACAACCCAGACAGCCGAATCAGCCCCAGCATTTT. Protein translation: CASSTQPRQPNQPQHF. The sequence is built from TRBV7-8 and TRBJ1-5, and the D gene may be TRBD1, 5 bases matching. The CDR3 measures 16 amino acids from cysteine to phenylalanine. The kept DNA is CDR3 alone, 48 bases in frame from the first base. CDR1 and CDR2 were assigned from the germline V gene as SGHVS and FQNEAQ. V is pared back by 5 bases and J by 4 bases, with 18 bases lying between the germline termini.